The 30 T cell receptor beta chains in this list originate from one sample, sequenced in a study of blood T cell repertoires in COVID-19 (dated by TCRdb to about 2020). Library preparation used the immunoSEQ multiplex PCR assay. TCRdb stores this immuneACCESS table with in-frame sequences only. Part of the clones is absent; in the studies checked, under half of the shortfall reflects unresolved V genes, and no reason is known for the rest. The sample data list some 300,000 clones, and approximately 86% of these were observed just once. The ten largest clones add up to 1% of the sample. Sequences were obtained from PBMCs or T cells enriched from blood (not recorded which). These receptors were taken from a woman aged 30 to 39 who had recovered from COVID-19.

The chain combines TRBV5-6 with TRBJ1-2, with D uncertain. The V gene's germline CDR1 is SGHDT and CDR2 YYEEEE. The CDR3 is 15 amino acids. With 0 bases removed from V and 0 bases from J, the gap between germline ends came to 9 bases. The CDR3 sequence is CASSLEPVTNYGYTF. CDR3 bases: TGTGCCAGCAGCTTGGAGCCGGTGACTAACTATGGCTACACCTTC.

The rearrangement uses TRBV12-3 or TRBV12-4 and TRBJ1-4, with a possible D match to TRBD1 (6 bases). This CDR3 region has 13 residues. V dropped 7 bases and J dropped 4 bases, with 10 bases sitting between them. CDR3 nucleotides: TGTGCCAGCACCGGACAGATTAATGAAAAACTGTTTTTT. Translated: CASTGQINEKLFF.

The chain couples TRBV7-2 to TRBJ1-2, with a weak D call TRBD1 (5 bases). Germline V CDR1 and CDR2: SGHTA, FQGNSA. The CDR3 has 15 amino acids. V shed 2 bases and J shed 5 bases, with 15 bases lying between them. The CDR3 spells CASSLSSAGPYGYTF. The CDR3 DNA is TGTGCCAGCAGCTTATCCTCAGCAGGGCCGTATGGCTACACCTTC.

V usage is TRBV7-9 and J usage is TRBJ1-2, with D maybe TRBD1 (5 bases). CDR3 length: 15 residues. Germline V gene data show CDR1 as SEHNR and CDR2 as FQNEAQ (reference sequence). The V end lost 0 bases, the J end lost 0 bases, and 8 bases lay between the germline ends. CDR3 coding DNA: TGTGCCAGCAGCTTAGCGGACATTGCTAACTATGGCTACACCTTC. It translates to CASSLADIANYGYTF.

This rearrangement joins TRBV11-2 to TRBJ2-3; 11 bases are shared with TRBD2. Trimming cost V 1 base and J 6 bases; bases outside gene matches: 9. CDR1 and CDR2 (germline): SGHAT, FQNNGV. CDR3 length: 17 amino acids. As DNA, the CDR3 is TGTGCCAGCAGCTTAGCCCCTCTAGCGGGAGGTTACGATACGCAGTATTTT. Translating it yields CASSLAPLAGGYDTQYF.

This clone has more than one count but fewer than ten. This chain joins TRBV18 and TRBJ2-5; no clear D gene. The CDR3 spans 14 residues. Germline V CDR1 and CDR2: KGHSH, LQKENI. The V end was cut by 1 base, the J end by 2 bases, with 8 bases between. The CDR3 reads CASSPRQDQETQYF. CDR3 coding DNA: TGTGCCAGCTCACCACGGCAGGATCAAGAGACCCAGTACTTC. Variable domain in full (rest from reference TRBV18 and TRBJ2-5): NAGVMQNPRHLVRRRGQEARLRCSPMKGHSHVYWYRQLPEEGLKFMVYLQKENIIDESGMPKERFSAEFPKEGPSILRIQQVVRGDSAAYFCASSPRQDQETQYFGPGTRLLVL.

J is TRBJ1-2 and V is TRBV27; no clear D gene. Germline CDR1 reads MNHEY; CDR2 reads SMNVEV (reference sequence). The CDR3 is 11 amino acids. V was shortened by 8 bases and J by 3 bases, with 7 bases between the two germline ends. The chain's CDR3 is CASLGDYGYTF. CDR3 sequence (DNA): TGTGCCAGCCTGGGAGACTATGGCTACACCTTC.

The V gene is TRBV5-1, the J gene TRBJ2-7; 9 bases fit TRBD1. V gave up 0 bases and J gave up 6 bases; unmatched junction bases: 7. The germline gives CDR1 SGHRS, CDR2 YFSETQ. There are 15 residues in the CDR3. The CDR3 region is CASSLALGQGIEQYF. CDR3 coding DNA: TGCGCCAGCAGCTTGGCCCTAGGACAGGGGATCGAGCAGTACTTC.

The rearrangement joins TRBV11-3 to TRBJ1-2, with a weak D call TRBD1 (5 bases). Trimming took 5 bases from V and 8 from J, leaving 9 bases between them. The CDR3 is made up of 11 amino acids. Germline V CDR1 and CDR2: SGHNT, YENEEA. The CDR3, as DNA: TGTGCCAGCAGCCAGGGTTACGGCTACACCTTC. Translated: CASSQGYGYTF.

This rearrangement joins TRBV28 to TRBJ1-5; 7 nucleotides line up with TRBD1. Germline trimming cut 10 bases from V and 6 bases from J; bases unmatched to any gene: 9. The CDR3 consists of 13 residues. Germline V lookup: CDR1 MDHEN, CDR2 SYDVKM. CDR3 nucleotides: TGTGCCAATAGGTTCCAGGGGGTTCAGCCCCAGCATTTT. This gives the protein CANRFQGVQPQHF.

The V call is TRBV4-1, the J call TRBJ2-1; the match to TRBD2 covers 7 bases. The CDR3 consists of 14 residues. CDR1 MGHRA and CDR2 YSYEKL come from the germline V gene. With 3 bases clipped from V and 9 bases from J, the junction kept 8 bases outside the gene matches. CDR3 bases: TGCGCCAGCAGCCACGGACTAGGAGGTGGTGAGCAGTTCTTC. It codes for CASSHGLGGGEQFF.

V gene TRBV19 combines with J gene TRBJ1-2, with TRBD1 as a possible D gene (6 bases). CDR3 length equals 13 residues. V was cut by 6 bases and J by 3 bases, with 11 bases left in between. Germline CDR1 and CDR2: LNHDA and SQIVND (reference sequence). The CDR3 sequence is CASRSQGDYGYTF. The CDR3 DNA follows: TGTGCCAGTAGGTCACAGGGCGACTATGGCTACACCTTC.

The chain has TRBV5-4 and TRBJ1-6; 7 nucleotides agree with TRBD1. The CDR3 runs 14 residues. Germline V lookup: CDR1 SGHNT, CDR2 YYREEE (reference sequence). V lost 4 bases and J lost 7; bases outside the gene matches: 5. The CDR3 is CASSLPQGNSPLHF. The CDR3 bases are TGTGCCAGCAGCCTACCACAGGGGAATTCACCCCTCCACTTT.

J is TRBJ1-3 and V is TRBV7-9, with 7 nucleotides matching TRBD1. CDR1 is SEHNR and CDR2 is FQNEAQ in the germline V gene (reference sequence). J lost 1 base, V lost 5 bases, and 5 bases had no gene match. This CDR3 is 15 amino acids long. CDR3 sequence (DNA): TGTGCCAGCAGCACCAGGGGGGCTTCTGGAAACACCATATATTTT. Protein: CASSTRGASGNTIYF. The full variable domain, completed using reference TRBV7-9 and TRBJ1-3, is DTGVSQNPRHKITKRGQNVTFRCDPISEHNRLYWYRQTLGQGPEFLTYFQNEAQLEKSRLLSDRFSAERPKGSFSTLEIQRTEQGDSAMYLCASSTRGASGNTIYFGEGSWLTVV.

V and J are TRBV7-9 and TRBJ1-2; 7 bases fit TRBD1. Per the germline V gene, CDR1 is SEHNR and CDR2 is FQNEAQ (reference sequence). The CDR3 sequence is 16 residues long. The V gene end was trimmed by 5 bases and the J gene end by 3 bases; junction bases not matched to a gene: 12. The CDR3: CASSLPRDSYYYGYTF. In DNA, the CDR3 is TGTGCCAGCAGCCTACCTAGGGACAGTTATTACTATGGCTACACCTTC.

This chain connects TRBV5-5 to TRBJ2-4, with D possibly TRBD1 on 5 matching bases. CDR3 length: 13 amino acids. The ends were cut back, 0 bases at V and 10 bases at J, with 11 bases in the middle. From germline, CDR1 is SGHKS and CDR2 YYEKEE (reference sequence). This CDR3 is CASSLATTAIQYF. DNA of the CDR3: TGTGCCAGCAGCTTGGCCACGACAGCTATTCAGTACTTC.

The chain uses TRBV5-1 and TRBJ2-1, with no clear D. There are 16 residues in the CDR3. Germline CDR1 reads SGHRS; CDR2 reads YFSETQ. V was cut by 4 bases and J by 3 bases, with 17 bases left in between. CDR3 sequence: CASSPQPETVYNEQFF. In nucleotides, the CDR3 is TGCGCCAGCAGCCCCCAGCCGGAGACCGTCTACAATGAGCAGTTCTTC.

A few counts support this clone. V usage is TRBV7-9 and J usage is TRBJ2-2; D not certain. V lost 11 bases and J lost 5, with 21 bases in between. This CDR3 is 15 amino acids long. Looked up from germline, CDR1 is SEHNR and CDR2 is FQNEAQ (reference sequence). CDR3 sequence: CALCADGLGTGELFF. In DNA form, the CDR3 reads TGTGCCCTTTGCGCCGACGGGTTAGGAACCGGGGAGCTGTTTTTT.

The chain carries TRBV6-5 and TRBJ2-7, with D uncertain. The CDR3 consists of 16 residues. The V end lost 0 bases, the J end lost 2 bases, and 14 bases lay between the germline ends. Germline V gives CDR1 MNHEY, CDR2 SVGAGI. The CDR3 nucleotides are TGTGCCAGCAGTTACTCTAGAGACACCTCCCCCTACGAGCAGTACTTC. Translating it yields CASSYSRDTSPYEQYF.

This clone appeared a single time. J is TRBJ2-5 and V is TRBV20-1; 7 bases agree with TRBD1. V gave up 3 bases and J gave up 1 base; unmatched junction bases: 8. The germline V gene encodes CDR1 DFQATT and CDR2 SNEGSKA (reference sequence). CDR3 length: 15 residues. The DNA for the CDR3 is TGCAGTGCTAGTCCCGGGACAGCCAGCCAAGAGACCCAGTACTTC. This translates into CSASPGTASQETQYF.

The CDR3 region has the DNA TGTGCCAGTAGTATAATAGGGGCGCCTTACAATGAGCAGTTCTTC. Protein: CASSIIGAPYNEQFF. The chain couples TRBV19 to TRBJ2-1, with a weak D call TRBD1 (5 bases). Germline CDR1 reads LNHDA; CDR2 reads SQIVND (reference sequence). This CDR3 is built from 15 residues. V lost 2 bases and J 4 bases, leaving 12 bases between the germline ends.

The chain couples TRBV5-1 to TRBJ2-7, with no clear D. V lost 1 base and J 3 bases, leaving 5 bases between the germline ends. There are 12 residues in the CDR3. Germline V lookup: CDR1 SGHRS, CDR2 YFSETQ. Here the CDR3 DNA reads TGCGCCAGCAGCTTGTCAGGCTACGAGCAGTACTTC. Translation: CASSLSGYEQYF.

This clone appeared once. This sequence joins TRBV5-1 and TRBJ1-5; 7 nucleotides agree with TRBD1. Trimming cost V 0 bases and J 5 bases; bases outside gene matches: 2. From germline, CDR1 is SGHRS and CDR2 YFSETQ. This CDR3 contains 14 residues. CDR3 residues: CASSLDRGDQPQHF. The CDR3 DNA reads TGCGCCAGCAGCTTGGACAGGGGAGATCAGCCCCAGCATTTT.

The chain employs TRBV7-2 and TRBJ1-2; D might be TRBD1 (6 bases). V was clipped by 5 bases and J by 6 bases, with 16 bases between them. The germline CDR1 and CDR2 sequences are SGHTA and FQGNSA. The CDR3 consists of 14 residues. CDR3 sequence: CASSPFGGAHGYTF. The CDR3 nucleotides are TGTGCCAGCAGCCCCTTTGGGGGGGCCCATGGCTACACCTTC.

In its sample, this clone was seen once. The chain carries TRBV9 and TRBJ2-7; D possibly corresponds to TRBD1 (5 bases). CDR1 is SGDLS and CDR2 is YYNGEE in the germline V gene. Deletions cut 0 bases from V and 3 bases from J, with 13 bases between. CDR3 length equals 15 residues. The CDR3 bases are TGTGCCAGCAGCGTAGGGGTCAGGGAAATCTACGAGCAGTACTTC. It codes for CASSVGVREIYEQYF.

V gene TRBV7-9 combines with J gene TRBJ2-2; tentatively, D is TRBD2 (6 bases). There are 16 residues in the CDR3. Germline V gene data show CDR1 as SEHNR and CDR2 as FQNEAQ (reference sequence). Trimming removed 5 bases from V and 2 bases from J, with 15 bases in between. The CDR3 DNA sequence: TGTGCCAGCAGCCTGGGGGAGGTTGGAAACACCGGGGAGCTGTTTTTT. Amino acids: CASSLGEVGNTGELFF.

This chain joins TRBV5-1 and TRBJ2-2, with 7 bases matching TRBD1. The germline V gene has CDR1 SGHRS and CDR2 YFSETQ. The CDR3 spans 17 residues. V lost 0 bases and J lost 4; bases outside the gene matches: 9. CDR3 region: CASSLDSPGGTTGELFF. The CDR3 DNA sequence: TGCGCCAGCAGCTTGGATTCTCCAGGGGGAACCACCGGGGAGCTGTTTTTT.

The chain has TRBV23-1 and TRBJ1-6; TRBD1 aligns across 9 bases. TRBV23-1 belongs to the ORF category, with a function that is uncertain. This CDR3 is built from 16 residues. V trimming: 4 bases; J trimming: 1 base; junction bases outside the gene matches: 2. The DNA of the CDR3 is TGCGCCAGCAGTCCGACAGGGGGGTCCTATAATTCACCCCTCCACTTT. It codes for CASSPTGGSYNSPLHF.

In this sample, this clone turned up a few times. The chain employs TRBV5-4 and TRBJ2-7; weak D call: TRBD2 (6 bases). The length of the CDR3 is 13 residues. V was pared by 1 base and J by 5 bases, with 10 bases between. The germline V gene encodes CDR1 SGHNT and CDR2 YYREEE (reference sequence). In nucleotides, the CDR3 is TGTGCCAGCAGCTTGACCTCTAGCGACGAGCAGTACTTC. Translation: CASSLTSSDEQYF.

The chain uses TRBV9 and TRBJ2-6, with D perhaps matching TRBD1 (5 bases). The length of the CDR3 is 17 residues. Trimming took 0 bases from V and 4 from J, leaving 14 bases between them. CDR1 and CDR2 from the germline V gene are SGDLS and YYNGEE. The CDR3 loop is CASSVGAGGAGANVLTF. In DNA, the CDR3 is TGTGCCAGCAGCGTAGGGGCAGGTGGGGCGGGGGCCAACGTCCTGACTTTC.